The 18 T cell receptor beta chains below come from one sample, sequenced in a study of T cell repertoires in aging, cancer and after chemotherapy. Multiplex touch-down PCR with TRB-A/B primers amplified rearranged V-D-J TRB sequences. Using its own MiXCR run on the multiplex PCR reads, TCRdb lists one record per CDR3 protein. Of 2,900 or so distinct CDR3 sequences listed, 50% to 70% are singletons. Peripheral blood genomic DNA, not sorted cells or RNA, was the template. Sequencing was done on a sample of blood. The receptors come from a human donor with a blood cancer.

The sample holds a few counts of this clonotype. The chain links TRBV5-6 to TRBJ1-1; unclear D gene. This CDR3 contains 12 residues. Germline CDR1 is SGHDT and CDR2 is YYEEEE. V lost 2 bases, J lost 5 bases, and 7 bases lay in between. CDR3 amino acids: CASSLRGTEAFF. CDR3 nucleotide sequence: TGTGCCAGCAGCTTACGGGGTACTGAAGCTTTCTTT.

The chain is built from TRBV6-5 and TRBJ2-4, with D tentatively TRBD1 or TRBD2 (6 bases each). The CDR3 is made up of 15 amino acids. The germline V gene encodes CDR1 MNHEY and CDR2 SVGAGI. V was pared by 0 bases and J by 8 bases, with 14 bases between. The CDR3 region has the DNA TGTGCCAGCAGTTACTCGACAACGGGGGCCCACATTCAGTACTTC. It is translated as CASSYSTTGAHIQYF.

The chain combines TRBV6-5 with TRBJ2-1; D is uncertain. The CDR3 is 12 amino acids. The germline V and J ends were trimmed by 2 bases and 12 bases, with 11 bases remaining between them. Germline V lookup: CDR1 MNHEY, CDR2 SVGAGI. The CDR3, as DNA: TGTGCCAGCAGTTACCGGCAGACGTGGCAGTTCTTC. Its translation is CASSYRQTWQFF.

J is TRBJ1-3 and V is TRBV30; D uncertain. The CDR3 spans 14 residues. Germline V gene lookup returns CDR1 GTSNPN and CDR2 SVGIG (reference sequence). Trimming pared 4 bases from V and 0 bases from J, leaving 10 bases between. The CDR3 bases are TGTGCCTGGACCTCCGAGATCTCTGGAAACACCATATATTTT. It encodes CAWTSEISGNTIYF.

This chain connects TRBV20-1 to TRBJ2-5; D perhaps matches TRBD1 (7 bases). The J call is uncertain, as TRBJ2-7 better fits the DNA end. CDR3 length: 15 amino acids. Germline V gives CDR1 DFQATT, CDR2 SNEGSKA (reference sequence). The CDR3 sequence: CSARDGGGRSYEQYF. Here the CDR3 DNA reads TGCAGTGCTAGAGATGGAGGGGGCAGGTCCTACGAGCAGTACTTC.

V is TRBV7-6 and J is TRBJ2-1; D unclear. The CDR3 runs to 11 residues. Germline V gives CDR1 SGHVS, CDR2 FNYEAQ. Trimming cost V 1 base and J 7 bases, with 2 bases left between them. CDR3 loop: CASSLENEQFF. The CDR3 bases are TGTGCCAGCAGCTTAGAGAATGAGCAGTTCTTC.

The chain employs TRBV7-6 and TRBJ2-7; TRBD1 agrees at 9 bases. V trimming: 3 bases; J trimming: 7 bases; junction bases outside the gene matches: 4. The CDR3 has 13 residues. The germline gives CDR1 SGHVS, CDR2 FNYEAQ. CDR3 sequence (DNA): TGTGCCAGCAGCTTGGACAGGGGCACGGAGCAGTACTTC. Amino acid sequence: CASSLDRGTEQYF.

V gene TRBV10-3 combines with J gene TRBJ1-1; D not resolved. V lost 6 bases, J lost 4 bases, and 15 bases lay in between. Germline V gene data show CDR1 as ENHRY and CDR2 as SYGVKD. The CDR3 runs 14 residues. The CDR3 here is CAIRGNGVGTEAFF. CDR3 in DNA: TGTGCCATCAGAGGGAACGGGGTCGGCACTGAAGCTTTCTTT.

The genes are TRBV6-1 and TRBJ1-2; the D is unclear. Trimming took off 7 bases at V and 2 bases at J, with 5 bases between the two ends. CDR1 and CDR2 from the germline V gene are MNHNS and SASEGT. The CDR3 runs to 11 residues. The CDR3 protein is CASKVNYGYTF. The CDR3 coding sequence is TGTGCCAGCAAAGTGAACTATGGCTACACCTTC.

This sequence joins TRBV5-4 and TRBJ2-6; TRBD1 aligns across 8 bases. Germline V CDR1 and CDR2: SGHNT, YYREEE (reference sequence). The length of the CDR3 is 19 residues. Unmatched junction bases numbered 12, after V lost 4 bases and J lost 0 bases. The DNA of the CDR3 is TGTGCCAGCAGCCCAGACAGGGGCCTTTCCATCTCTGGGGCCAACGTCCTGACTTTC. This encodes CASSPDRGLSISGANVLTF.

In its sample, this clonotype was seen a few times. The chain recombines TRBV29-1 with TRBJ2-1, with D possibly called TRBD1 or TRBD2 (5 bases each). The CDR3 spans 16 residues. V was trimmed by 3 bases and J by 2 bases, leaving 17 bases between them. Germline V gene sequence: CDR1 SQVTM, CDR2 ANQGSEA. CDR3 coding DNA: TGCAGCGTTGAGGGGCTGAGGGGAGCTACCTACAATGAGCAGTTCTTC. As protein: CSVEGLRGATYNEQFF.

The V and J genes are TRBV20-1 and TRBJ1-1; 9 positions agree with TRBD1. The CDR3 runs to 17 residues. Germline V gene sequence: CDR1 DFQATT, CDR2 SNEGSKA (reference sequence). V lost 1 base, J lost 3 bases, and 12 bases stayed unmatched. CDR3 sequence: CSARAVAGQGRDTEAFF. The CDR3 DNA sequence: TGCAGTGCTAGAGCCGTGGCGGGACAGGGTAGGGACACTGAAGCTTTCTTT.

Regarding this clonotype: The junction departs from germline at one end; a sequencing error may be responsible. The V call is TRBV6-1, the J call TRBJ1-2; tentative D call: TRBD1 (6 bases). CDR3 length equals 15 residues. Germline V gives CDR1 MNHNS, CDR2 SASEGT. The chain's CDR3 is CASREAHRANYGYTF. The CDR3 DNA reads TGTGCCAGCAGAGAAGCCCACAGGGCAAACTATGGCTACACCTTC.

This clonotype was counted only a few times. The chain employs TRBV30 and TRBJ1-3, with a weak D call TRBD1 (5 bases). This CDR3 is built from 15 residues. Germline CDR1 and CDR2: GTSNPN and SVGIG (reference sequence). Trimming shortened V by 0 bases and J by 4 bases, and 13 bases separated the two germline ends. The CDR3 region has the DNA TGTGCCTGGAGTGTACGTGGGGCATCAGGAAACACCATATATTTT. Protein product: CAWSVRGASGNTIYF.

The chain links TRBV20-1 to TRBJ2-3; 8 bases align to TRBD2. Germline V CDR1 and CDR2: DFQATT, SNEGSKA (reference sequence). This CDR3 comprises 14 residues. The J segment lost 6 bases and the V segment lost 5 bases, leaving 10 bases of the junction unmatched. CDR3 loop: CSAPTGGRGDTQYF. In DNA form, the CDR3 reads TGCAGTGCTCCAACGGGGGGGCGGGGGGATACGCAGTATTTT.

Judged by abundance, this clonotype is large. This chain links TRBV6-5 with TRBJ1-2; TRBD1 aligns across 10 bases. J was trimmed by 8 bases and V by 4 bases; bases with no gene match: 7. The CDR3 extends over 14 amino acids. Looked up from germline, CDR1 is MNHEY and CDR2 is SVGAGI. DNA of the CDR3: TGTGCCAGCAGTTCGACCGGGACAGGGGAAGGCTACACCTTC. Protein product: CASSSTGTGEGYTF.

The chain uses TRBV30 and TRBJ1-6; D ambiguous. Germline CDR1 and CDR2: GTSNPN and SVGIG (reference sequence). V lost 0 bases, J lost 7 bases, and 10 bases lay in between. This CDR3 spans 14 amino acids. The CDR3 sequence: CAWSVEVPNSPLHF. In DNA, the CDR3 is TGTGCCTGGAGTGTAGAAGTCCCCAATTCACCCCTCCACTTT.

Notes on this clonotype: One junction end does not reproduce the germline sequence, and a read error may be involved. The chain is built from TRBV6-4 and TRBJ1-2, with D hard to call. CDR1 is MRHNA, CDR2 SNTAGT, per germline. This CDR3 comprises 14 residues. CDR3 DNA sequence: TGTGCCATCAGTGAGCCCTTTGACAACTATGGCTACACCTTC. This sequence encodes CAISEPFDNYGYTF.